This T cell receptor (beta chain) was retrieved from a study of T-cell memory formation after mild COVID-19. Study-wide results and limits: The authors did not confirm SARS-CoV-2 specificity of second-wave clones peaking day 37. The pre-infection memory compartment contained some responding clones, suggesting cross-reactive memory joined. Mainly CM and EM harbored the contracting CD4+ clones; mainly EMRA harbored the CD8+ ones.

One entry per CDR3 protein, called by TCRdb with MiXCR from the 5' RACE reads. The table has just under 550,000 distinct CDR3 sequences, around 21% seen once; the top ten hold roughly an eighth. To note about this clonotype: What it recognizes is unknown.

Between the trimmed V and J ends, which lost 1 base and 2 bases, there was a span of 13 bases. Per the germline V gene, CDR1 is LGHNA and CDR2 is YNFKEQ. The CDR3 has 16 amino acids. This receptor was identified in an adult woman who had mild COVID-19 (a few samples of this study predate the infection). Cell type and time point are not known. Source material: PBMCs or a T cell subset sorted from them (not recorded which). The V and J genes are TRBV4-2 and TRBJ2-3; tentatively, D is TRBD2 (6 bases). CDR3 nucleotides: TGTGCCAGCAGCCAAGGCGGGGCAGGGCCCACAGATACGCAGTATTTT. Its protein product is CASSQGGAGPTDTQYF.